These 8 T cell receptor beta chains originate from one sample sequenced in a study of blood T cell repertoires in COVID-19. Clones were read by immunoSEQ multiplex PCR, and TCRdb kept only the in-frame ones, dropping some. The repertoire consists of some 200,000 clones, with approximately 82% occurring once and the leading ten covering 6.5% to 8.5%. Sequenced sample: peripheral blood. The receptors were sampled from a human donor with acute or convalescent COVID-19. The donor label of this sample is uncertain.

The rearrangement links TRBV9 to TRBJ1-2, with a possible D match to TRBD1 (5 bases). The CDR3 loop spans 15 amino acids. The germline gives CDR1 SGDLS, CDR2 YYNGEE. The V gene lost 3 bases and the J gene lost 4 bases, with 16 bases spanning the gap. The CDR3: CASSALLGGGYGYTF. In DNA form, the CDR3 reads TGTGCCAGCAGCGCCCTCTTGGGGGGTGGCTATGGCTACACCTTC.

This chain links TRBV24-1 with TRBJ2-7; 8 bases fit TRBD2. The J segment lost 5 bases and the V segment lost 0 bases, leaving 2 bases of the junction unmatched. Per the germline V gene, CDR1 is KGHDR and CDR2 is SFDVKD. This CDR3 contains 14 residues. This chain's CDR3 is CATSDLTSGHEQYF. The DNA for the CDR3 is TGTGCCACCAGTGATTTGACTAGCGGTCACGAGCAGTACTTC.

The V and J genes are TRBV7-9 and TRBJ2-1; the match to TRBD2 covers 12 bases. With V trimmed by 3 bases and J by 6 bases, 6 bases remained unmatched. Germline CDR1 reads SEHNR; CDR2 reads FQNEAQ (reference sequence). This CDR3 is built from 16 residues. CDR3 nucleotides: TGTGCCAGCAGCTTGGACGGGGGACTAGCGGGCAATGAGCAGTTCTTC. Translating gives CASSLDGGLAGNEQFF.

CDR3 residues: CSVELDRGPSYEQYF. The CDR3 DNA sequence: TGCAGCGTGGAATTGGACAGGGGGCCCTCCTACGAGCAGTACTTC. The rearrangement uses TRBV29-1 and TRBJ2-7; the match to TRBD1 covers 11 bases. The CDR3 sequence is 15 residues long. V gave up 6 bases and J gave up 0 bases; unmatched junction bases: 7. CDR1 SQVTM and CDR2 ANQGSEA come from the germline V gene.

The J gene is TRBJ2-7, the V gene TRBV2, with 12 nucleotides matching TRBD1. V trimming: 7 bases; J trimming: 6 bases; junction bases outside the gene matches: 4. The CDR3 length is 13 residues. Germline CDR1 is SNHLY and CDR2 is FYNNEI. Written as DNA, the CDR3 is TGTGCCAGCAAGGGACAGGGGGCTGCCGAGCAGTACTTC. It codes for CASKGQGAAEQYF.

The chain combines TRBV7-3 with TRBJ1-2; 8 bases are shared with TRBD1. The CDR3 is 14 residues long. Looked up from germline, CDR1 is SGHTA and CDR2 is FQGTGA. Unmatched junction bases numbered 6, after V lost 5 bases and J lost 4 bases. In nucleotides, the CDR3 is TGTGCCAGCAGCCCGACAGGGGACGGCTATGGCTACACCTTC. Its translation: CASSPTGDGYGYTF.

The J gene is TRBJ2-3, the V gene TRBV6-4, with 9 bases aligning to TRBD2. The CDR3 is 18 residues long. Unmatched junction bases numbered 12, after V lost 3 bases and J lost 2 bases. CDR1 and CDR2 (germline): MRHNA, SNTAGT. The chain's CDR3 is CASSESLTSGYDTDTQYF. In DNA form, the CDR3 reads TGTGCCAGCAGTGAGTCCTTAACTAGCGGGTACGACACAGATACGCAGTATTTT.

The chain has TRBV18 and TRBJ2-7, with 15 nucleotides matching TRBD2. Germline lookup yields CDR1 KGHSH and CDR2 LQKENI. This CDR3 region has 22 residues. The J segment lost 6 bases and the V segment lost 2 bases, leaving 23 bases of the junction unmatched. The CDR3 nucleotides are TGTGCCAGCTCACCATACGCCCGGACTAGCGGGAGGGTCGATTTTAAAGGGTTCGAGCAGTACTTC. This gives the protein CASSPYARTSGRVDFKGFEQYF.